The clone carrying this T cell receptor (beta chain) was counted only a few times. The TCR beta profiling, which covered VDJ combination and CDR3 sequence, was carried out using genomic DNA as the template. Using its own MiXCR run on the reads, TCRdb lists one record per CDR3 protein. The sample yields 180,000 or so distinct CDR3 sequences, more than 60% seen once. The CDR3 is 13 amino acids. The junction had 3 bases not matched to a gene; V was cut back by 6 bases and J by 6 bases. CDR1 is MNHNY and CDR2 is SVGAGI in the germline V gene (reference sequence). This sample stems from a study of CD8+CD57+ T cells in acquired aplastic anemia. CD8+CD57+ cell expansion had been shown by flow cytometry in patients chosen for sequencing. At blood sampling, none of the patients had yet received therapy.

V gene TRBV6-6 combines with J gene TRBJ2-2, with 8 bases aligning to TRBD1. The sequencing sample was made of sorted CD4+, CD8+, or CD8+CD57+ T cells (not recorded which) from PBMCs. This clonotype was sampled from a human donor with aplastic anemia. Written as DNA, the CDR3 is TGTGCCAGCAGGCAGGGGGCGCCCGGGGAGCTGTTTTTT. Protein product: CASRQGAPGELFF.